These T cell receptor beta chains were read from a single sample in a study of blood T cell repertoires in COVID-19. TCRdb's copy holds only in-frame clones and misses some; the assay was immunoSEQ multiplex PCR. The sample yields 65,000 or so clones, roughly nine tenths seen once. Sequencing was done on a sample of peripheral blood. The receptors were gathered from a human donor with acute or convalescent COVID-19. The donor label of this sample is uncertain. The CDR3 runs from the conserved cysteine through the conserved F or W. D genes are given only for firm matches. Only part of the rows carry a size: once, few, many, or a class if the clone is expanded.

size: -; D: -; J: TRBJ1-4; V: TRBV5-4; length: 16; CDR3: CASSVGRGTTNEKLFF; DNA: TGTGCCAGCAGCGTGGGCAGGGGAACAACTAATGAAAAACTGTTTTTT
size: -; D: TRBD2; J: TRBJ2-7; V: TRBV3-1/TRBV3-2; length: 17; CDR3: CASSQESAGGISYEQYF; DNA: TGTGCCAGCAGCCAAGAGTCAGCGGGAGGGATCTCCTACGAGCAGTACTTC
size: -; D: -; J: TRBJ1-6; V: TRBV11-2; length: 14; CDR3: CASSFLTGSSPLHF; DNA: TGTGCCAGCAGCTTCTTAACCGGGAGCTCACCCCTCCACTTT
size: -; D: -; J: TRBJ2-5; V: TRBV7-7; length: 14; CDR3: CASSSGEYQETQYF; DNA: TGTGCTAGCAGCTCCGGGGAATACCAAGAGACCCAGTACTTC
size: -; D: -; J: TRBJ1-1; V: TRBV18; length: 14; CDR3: CASSPPWEGTEAFF; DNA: TGTGCCAGCTCACCACCGTGGGAGGGGACTGAAGCTTTCTTT
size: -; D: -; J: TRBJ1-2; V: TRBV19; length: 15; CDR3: CASSDIKPPNYGYTF; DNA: TGTGCCAGTAGTGACATCAAGCCTCCCAACTATGGCTACACCTTC
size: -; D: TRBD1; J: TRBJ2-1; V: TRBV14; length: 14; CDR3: CASSQDRPGNEQFF; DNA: TGTGCCAGCAGCCAGGACAGGCCTGGCAATGAGCAGTTCTTC
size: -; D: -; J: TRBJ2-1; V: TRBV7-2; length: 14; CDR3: CASSLGAQGDEQFF; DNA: TGTGCCAGCAGCTTAGGAGCGCAGGGCGATGAGCAGTTCTTC
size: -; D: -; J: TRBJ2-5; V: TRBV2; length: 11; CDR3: CASLRQETQYF; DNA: TGTGCCAGCCTTCGGCAAGAGACCCAGTACTTC
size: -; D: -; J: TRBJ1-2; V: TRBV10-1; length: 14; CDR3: CASPISRQIYGYTF; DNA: TGCGCCAGCCCGATATCGAGACAGATCTATGGCTACACCTTC
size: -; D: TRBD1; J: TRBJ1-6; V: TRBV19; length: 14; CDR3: CASSRDSFYSPLHF; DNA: TGTGCCAGTAGCCGGGACAGTTTTTATTCACCCCTCCACTTT
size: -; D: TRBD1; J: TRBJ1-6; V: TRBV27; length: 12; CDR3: CASSWTGGSLHF; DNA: TGTGCCAGCAGTTGGACAGGGGGTTCCCTCCACTTT
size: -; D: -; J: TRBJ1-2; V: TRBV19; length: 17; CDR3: CASIRSSPGTGDYGYTF; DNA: TGTGCCAGTATCCGAAGCAGCCCAGGGACGGGAGACTATGGCTACACCTTC
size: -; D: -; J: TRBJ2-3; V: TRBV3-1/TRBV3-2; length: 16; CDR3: CASSQAGAGRTDTQYF; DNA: TGTGCCAGCAGCCAAGCCGGGGCGGGGCGCACAGATACGCAGTATTTT
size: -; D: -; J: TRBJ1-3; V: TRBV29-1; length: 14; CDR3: CSVRSGNSGNTIYF; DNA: TGCAGCGTAAGAAGCGGAAACTCTGGAAACACCATATATTTT
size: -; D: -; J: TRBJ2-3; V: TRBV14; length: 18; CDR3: CASSQFPPRSQEVDTQYF; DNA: TGTGCCAGCAGCCAATTCCCCCCCCGAAGTCAGGAGGTGGATACGCAGTATTTT
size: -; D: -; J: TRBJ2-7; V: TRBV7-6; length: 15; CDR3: CASSSGGRATYEQYF; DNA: TGTGCCAGCAGCTCCGGGGGTAGGGCCACCTACGAGCAGTACTTC
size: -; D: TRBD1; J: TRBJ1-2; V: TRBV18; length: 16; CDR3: CASSPLRGQLNYGYTF; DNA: TGTGCCAGCTCACCTCTGAGGGGACAGCTTAACTATGGCTACACCTTC
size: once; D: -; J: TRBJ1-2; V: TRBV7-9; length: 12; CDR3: CASSLGPGGYTF; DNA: TGTGCCAGCAGCTTAGGGCCGGGGGGCTACACCTTC
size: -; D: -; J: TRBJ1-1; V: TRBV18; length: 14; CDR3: CASSPTGGKAEAFF; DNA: TGTGCCAGCTCACCAACCGGCGGGAAGGCTGAAGCTTTCTTT
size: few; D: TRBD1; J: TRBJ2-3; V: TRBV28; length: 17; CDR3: CASSLLGTGYRRDTQYF; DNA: TGTGCCAGCAGTTTACTCGGGACAGGGTACCGAAGAGATACGCAGTATTTT
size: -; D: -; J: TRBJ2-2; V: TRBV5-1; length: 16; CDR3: CASSLTSGRNTGELFF; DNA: TGCGCCAGCAGCCTAACCTCGGGTCGTAACACCGGGGAGCTGTTTTTT
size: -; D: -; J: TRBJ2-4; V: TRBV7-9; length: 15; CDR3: CASSLVQGAKNIQYF; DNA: TGTGCCAGCAGCTTAGTTCAGGGAGCCAAAAACATTCAGTACTTC
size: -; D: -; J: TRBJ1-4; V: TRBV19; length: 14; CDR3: CASTPGPTNEKLFF; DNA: TGTGCCAGTACTCCGGGTCCAACTAATGAAAAACTGTTTTTT
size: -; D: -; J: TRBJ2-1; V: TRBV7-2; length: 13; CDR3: CASSLGRRNEQFF; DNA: TGTGCCAGCAGCTTGGGGCGCCGGAATGAGCAGTTCTTC
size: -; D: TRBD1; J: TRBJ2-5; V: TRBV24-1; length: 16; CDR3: CATSDLGRGIQETQYF; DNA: TGTGCCACCAGTGATTTGGGCAGGGGGATACAAGAGACCCAGTACTTC
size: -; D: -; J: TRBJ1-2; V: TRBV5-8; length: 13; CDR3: CASSRSRSEGYTF; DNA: TGTGCCAGCAGCCGCTCGAGGTCCGAAGGCTACACCTTC
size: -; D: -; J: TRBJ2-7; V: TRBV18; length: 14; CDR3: CASSPGQGTDEQYF; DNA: TGTGCCAGCTCACCTGGGCAGGGGACGGACGAGCAGTACTTC
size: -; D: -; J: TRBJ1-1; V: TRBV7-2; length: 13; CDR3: CASSSPGVTEAFF; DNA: TGTGCCAGCAGCTCCCCCGGGGTCACTGAAGCTTTCTTT
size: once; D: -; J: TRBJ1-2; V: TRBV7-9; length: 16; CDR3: CASSTDRESGVYGYTF; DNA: TGTGCCAGCAGCACGGACAGAGAATCTGGGGTCTATGGCTACACCTTC